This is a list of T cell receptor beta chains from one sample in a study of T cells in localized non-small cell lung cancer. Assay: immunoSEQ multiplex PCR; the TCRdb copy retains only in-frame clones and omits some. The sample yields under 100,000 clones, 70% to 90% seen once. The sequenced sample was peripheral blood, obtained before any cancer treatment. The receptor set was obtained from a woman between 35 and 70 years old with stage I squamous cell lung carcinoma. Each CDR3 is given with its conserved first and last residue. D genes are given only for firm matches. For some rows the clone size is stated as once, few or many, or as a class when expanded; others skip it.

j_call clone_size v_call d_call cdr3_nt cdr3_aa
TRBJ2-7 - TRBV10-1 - TGCGCCAGCAGCGGTGCGGGGTTCTACGAGCAGTACTTC CASSGAGFYEQYF
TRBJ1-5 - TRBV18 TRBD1 TGTGCCAGCTCACCACAACAGGGGGACAATCAGCCCCAGCATTTT CASSPQQGDNQPQHF
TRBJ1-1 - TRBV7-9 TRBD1 TGTGCCAGCAGCTTAGTGACAGGGATGAACACTGAAGCTTTCTTT CASSLVTGMNTEAFF
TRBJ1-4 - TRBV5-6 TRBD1 TGTGCCAGCAGCTTACAGGGGGCGAATGAAAAACTGTTTTTT CASSLQGANEKLFF
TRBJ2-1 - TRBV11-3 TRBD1 TGTGCCAGCAGCTCGGGACAGGGAGATGAGCAGTTCTTC CASSSGQGDEQFF
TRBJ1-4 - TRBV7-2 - TGTGCCAGCAGCTTAGGGGGGCGAAGAAATGAAAAACTGTTTTTT CASSLGGRRNEKLFF
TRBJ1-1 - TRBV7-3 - TGTGCCAGCAGCTTAAGGGTTCGAGGGGATACTGAAGCTTTCTTT CASSLRVRGDTEAFF
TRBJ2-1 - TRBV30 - TGTGCCTGGGAGAGAGGAGGGAGTTACAATGAGCAGTTCTTC CAWERGGSYNEQFF
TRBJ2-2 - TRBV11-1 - TGTGCCAGCACCCCGGCAGGGGGGACGAACACCGGGGAGCTGTTTTTT CASTPAGGTNTGELFF
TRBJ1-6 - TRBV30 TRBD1 TGTGCCTGGAGTGTACAGGGGGCAGGGTCACCCCTCCACTTT CAWSVQGAGSPLHF
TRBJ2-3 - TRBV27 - TGTGCCAGCAGTTTAGCCCAGGGAATGGCAGATACGCAGTATTTT CASSLAQGMADTQYF
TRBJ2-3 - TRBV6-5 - TGTGCCAGCAGAATAGCGGGGACAGGCACAGATACGCAGTATTTT CASRIAGTGTDTQYF
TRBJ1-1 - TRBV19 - TGTGCCAGTAGGGATTGGGCCAGGAACACTGAAGCTTTCTTT CASRDWARNTEAFF
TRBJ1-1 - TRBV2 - TGTGCCAGCAGTGCGAGGAACCCTGAAGCTTTCTTT CASSARNPEAFF
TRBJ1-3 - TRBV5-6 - TGTGCCAGCAGCTCGACAGGCGAACCTCTCGTGGGAAACACCATATATTTT CASSSTGEPLVGNTIYF
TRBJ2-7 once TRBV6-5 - TGTGCCAGCAGTTACCTCCGAAGCTCCTACGAGCAGTACTTC CASSYLRSSYEQYF
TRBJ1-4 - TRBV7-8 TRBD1 TGTGCCAGCAGCTGGACAGGGAGGGAAAAACTGTTTTTT CASSWTGREKLFF
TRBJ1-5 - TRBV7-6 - TGTGCCAGCAGAATAGCCCGGGGGACGAATAGCAATCAGCCCCAGCATTTT CASRIARGTNSNQPQHF
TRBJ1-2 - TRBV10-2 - TGCGCCAGCAGTGATAACAAGAACTATGGCTACACCTTC CASSDNKNYGYTF
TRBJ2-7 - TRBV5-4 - TGTGCCAGCAGCACACGGGGTTACGAGCAGTACTTC CASSTRGYEQYF
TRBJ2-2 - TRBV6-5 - TGTGCCAGCAGTTACAGGACGAACACCGGGGAGCTGTTTTTT CASSYRTNTGELFF
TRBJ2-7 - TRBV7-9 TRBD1 TGTGCCAGCAGCCCTCGGACAGGAAACTACGAGCAGTACTTC CASSPRTGNYEQYF
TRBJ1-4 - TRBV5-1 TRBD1 TGCGCCAGCAGCATTGGAACAGGGGGCATAGGAAAACTGTTTTTT CASSIGTGGIGKLFF
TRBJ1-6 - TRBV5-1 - TGCGCCAGCAGCCCACGACAGGAGAAGGGTTCACCCCTCCACTTT CASSPRQEKGSPLHF
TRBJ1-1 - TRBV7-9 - TGTGCCAGCAGCAGAGGCTACACTGAAGCTTTCTTT CASSRGYTEAFF
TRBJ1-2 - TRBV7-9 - TGTGCCAGCAGCTTACCAGGTAACTATGGCTACACCTTC CASSLPGNYGYTF
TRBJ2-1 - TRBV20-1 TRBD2 TGCAGTGCAATACTAGCGGGGGGGAAGTTCTTC CSAILAGGKFF
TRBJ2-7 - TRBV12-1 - TGTGCCAGCAGCTATGCAGGCCACGAGCAGTACTTC CASSYAGHEQYF
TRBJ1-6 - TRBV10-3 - TGTGCCATCAGTCGATTCGGGGGTACTACATATAATTCACCCCTCCACTTT CAISRFGGTTYNSPLHF
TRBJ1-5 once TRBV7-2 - TGTGCCAGCAGCTTAGGGGCCAGGCAGCCCCAGCATTTT CASSLGARQPQHF
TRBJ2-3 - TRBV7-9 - TGTGCCAGCAGAAGAAGCCAGCCGGCCGATACGCAGTATTTT CASRRSQPADTQYF
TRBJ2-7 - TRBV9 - TGTGCCAGCAGCGTAGGCCCCAACAGCGACGAGCAGTACTTC CASSVGPNSDEQYF
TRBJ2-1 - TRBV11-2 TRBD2 TGTGCCAGCAGCTTAGATAGGGTACTAGCGGGGGACAATGAGCAGTTCTTC CASSLDRVLAGDNEQFF
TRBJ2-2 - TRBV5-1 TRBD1 TGCGCCAGCAGCTTACAGGGGTCCGGGGAGCTGTTTTTT CASSLQGSGELFF
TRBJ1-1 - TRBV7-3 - TGTGTCACCCAGCCGGGGCTCTCGGTGAGTACTGAAGCTTTCTTT CVTQPGLSVSTEAFF
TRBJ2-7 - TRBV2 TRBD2 TGTGCCAGCAGGGGGACTAGCGGGACCTACGAGCAGTACTTC CASRGTSGTYEQYF
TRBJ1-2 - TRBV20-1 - TGCAGTGCTACCACGGGGATTGGCTACACCTTC CSATTGIGYTF
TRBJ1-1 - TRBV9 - TGTGCCAGCGCCCCGGGCACAGAATCGGTGAACACTGAAGCTTTCTTT CASAPGTESVNTEAFF
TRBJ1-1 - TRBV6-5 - TGTGCCAGCAGTTACTTAAGGACCTGGGACACTGAAGCTTTCTTT CASSYLRTWDTEAFF
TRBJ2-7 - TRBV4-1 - TGCGCCAGCAGCCAGCGTCTTCCCGCGGGACAGTTAGGGTACGAGCAGTACTTC CASSQRLPAGQLGYEQYF